The 21 T cell receptor beta chains given below trace back to one sample, sequenced in a study of cytomegalovirus exposure and HLA in healthy donors (TCRdb year 2017). To prepare the library, the immunoSEQ multiplex PCR assay was applied. A mixture of 60 forward primers for TCR Vbeta segments and 13 reverse primers for TCR Jbeta segments was used in the multiplex PCR. TCRdb holds this immuneACCESS table with in-frame rearrangements only. Some clones are missing; in checked studies, unresolved V genes explain under half, and the rest has no known cause. Recorded for this sample are more than 150,000 clones; about three quarters of them occurred a single time. About 7.7% of the sample lies in the top ten. The sample consisted of PBMCs. The receptors stem from a woman between 35 and 50 years old in good health and CMV-seropositive.

The V gene is TRBV6-1, the J gene TRBJ1-6; no clear D gene. The CDR3 is 13 residues long. V lost 3 bases to trimming and J lost 9 bases, with 9 bases between them. Germline V lookup: CDR1 MNHNS, CDR2 SASEGT. CDR3 DNA: TGTGCCAGCAGTGATAGAGGTACTTCACCCCTCCACTTT. It encodes CASSDRGTSPLHF.

The chain employs TRBV7-6 and TRBJ2-1; D may be TRBD1 (5 bases). V shed 4 bases and J shed 6 bases, with 10 bases lying between them. The CDR3 totals 13 residues. From germline, CDR1 is SGHVS and CDR2 FNYEAQ. The CDR3 DNA follows: TGTGCCAGCAGCTATAGTGGGGCCAATGAGCAGTTCTTC. This gives the protein CASSYSGANEQFF.

The gene calls are TRBV9 and TRBJ2-3; D call uncertain. The CDR3 runs to 13 residues. V lost 5 bases to trimming and J lost 0 bases, with 7 bases between them. Germline V gene data show CDR1 as SGDLS and CDR2 as YYNGEE. The CDR3 sequence: CASSATSTDTQYF. In DNA, the CDR3 is TGTGCCAGCAGTGCAACTAGCACAGATACGCAGTATTTT.

The chain employs TRBV28 and TRBJ1-5; 7 bases match TRBD1. The CDR3 is 14 amino acids. The ends lost 5 bases at V and 7 bases at J; junction bases unmatched: 8. CDR1 and CDR2 (germline): MDHEN, SYDVKM. CDR3: CASSPGAGGQPQHF. In DNA form, the CDR3 reads TGTGCCAGCAGTCCAGGGGCAGGGGGACAGCCCCAGCATTTT.

The chain has TRBV5-4 and TRBJ2-1, with D perhaps TRBD2 (5 bases). Germline V gene data show CDR1 as SGHNT and CDR2 as YYREEE (reference sequence). The CDR3 is 15 amino acids. The V end lost 1 base, the J end lost 2 bases, and 10 bases lay between the germline ends. Here the CDR3 reads CASSLKRATYNEQFF. Here the CDR3 DNA reads TGTGCCAGCAGCTTGAAGAGGGCAACCTACAATGAGCAGTTCTTC.

This clone was found once. Other DNA sequences in this sample translate to the same CDR3. V usage is TRBV19 and J usage is TRBJ2-5; 7 bases align to TRBD2. This CDR3 has 13 residues. Germline CDR1 reads LNHDA; CDR2 reads SQIVND (reference sequence). V gave up 6 bases and J gave up 2 bases; unmatched junction bases: 3. CDR3 sequence (DNA): TGTGCCAGTAGAACGGGGGGACAAGAGACCCAGTACTTC. This gives the protein CASRTGGQETQYF.

The chain recombines TRBV7-6 with TRBJ1-5; 8 positions agree with TRBD1. The J segment lost 2 bases and the V segment lost 3 bases, leaving 18 bases of the junction unmatched. Germline loops: CDR1 SGHVS, CDR2 FNYEAQ. This CDR3 contains 20 residues. The CDR3 DNA is TGTGCCAGCAGCTTCCTCTCGGGACAGGTCTTCATAGCCGGCAATCAGCCCCAGCATTTT. As protein: CASSFLSGQVFIAGNQPQHF.

This clone has just a few counts. V and J are TRBV27 and TRBJ1-6; the match to TRBD1 covers 8 bases. The CDR3 runs to 15 residues. Germline assignment: CDR1 MNHEY and CDR2 SMNVEV (reference sequence). Trimming at V came to 5 bases and at J to 2 bases, leaving 2 bases not matched to a gene. CDR3 protein: CASSDRGPYNSPLHF. The CDR3 DNA is TGTGCCAGCAGTGACAGGGGCCCCTATAATTCACCCCTCCACTTT.

The genes are TRBV12-5 and TRBJ1-1, with a weak D call TRBD1 (5 bases). In germline, CDR1 is LGHNT, CDR2 FRNRAP. V gave up 7 bases and J gave up 7 bases, with 16 bases separating them. The CDR3 has 13 residues. The CDR3 reads CASALHWGNEAFF. CDR3 nucleotides: TGTGCTAGTGCTCTTCACTGGGGCAATGAAGCTTTCTTT. Combining the CDR3 with reference TRBV12-5 and TRBJ1-1 gives the whole variable domain DARVTQTPRHKVTEMGQEVTMRCQPILGHNTVFWYRQTMMQGLELLAYFRNRAPLDDSGMPKDRFSAEMPDATLATLKIQPSEPRDSAVYFCASALHWGNEAFFGQGTRLTVV.

The J gene is TRBJ2-7, the V gene TRBV7-7, with 9 bases identical to TRBD1. The V gene's germline CDR1 is SSHAT and CDR2 FNYEAQ (reference sequence). This CDR3 is 15 amino acids long. V trimming: 5 bases; J trimming: 3 bases; junction bases outside the gene matches: 8. The CDR3 DNA sequence: TGTGCCAGCAGCGCCGGGACAGGGTGGAACTACGAGCAGTACTTC. Its translation: CASSAGTGWNYEQYF.

There are a few counts of this clone. J is TRBJ2-7 and V is TRBV7-2; 8 bases are a match to TRBD1. The CDR3 runs to 14 residues. The V gene end was trimmed by 3 bases and the J gene end by 3 bases; junction bases not matched to a gene: 4. CDR1 is SGHTA, CDR2 FQGNSA, per germline. CDR3 DNA sequence: TGTGCCAGCAGCTTCACAGGGGGGATCTACGAGCAGTACTTC. This sequence encodes CASSFTGGIYEQYF.

The CDR3 DNA reads as TGTGCCAGCAGCTTGAGGAGGCTCACAGATACGCAGTATTTT. Translating it yields CASSLRRLTDTQYF. The genes are TRBV5-6 and TRBJ2-3, with D tentatively TRBD2 (5 bases). CDR1 and CDR2 (germline): SGHDT, YYEEEE. CDR3 length: 14 residues. Trimming removed 1 base from V and 2 bases from J, with 8 bases in between.

This rearrangement joins TRBV28 to TRBJ1-6; unclear D gene. Germline loops: CDR1 MDHEN, CDR2 SYDVKM. This CDR3 spans 14 amino acids. Trimming took 2 bases from V and 5 from J, leaving 7 bases between them. CDR3 DNA: TGTGCCAGCAGTTTAGGTCAGGATAATTCACCCCTCCACTTT. Translated, it gives CASSLGQDNSPLHF.

This clone was picked up a small number of times. The same CDR3 is also encoded by other DNA sequences in this sample. The chain employs TRBV9 and TRBJ1-3; D possibly corresponds to TRBD1 (5 bases). V lost 3 bases and J lost 2, with 9 bases in between. The CDR3 sequence is 14 residues long. CDR1 is SGDLS, CDR2 YYNGEE, per germline. CDR3 coding DNA: TGTGCCAGCAGCGCTGGGACTGCTGGAAACACCATATATTTT. Residues: CASSAGTAGNTIYF.

This CDR3 reads CASSYSIATYEQYF. Here the CDR3 DNA reads TGTGCCAGCAGTTACTCGATAGCAACCTACGAGCAGTACTTC. V gene TRBV6-6 combines with J gene TRBJ2-7; D is ambiguous. V dropped 0 bases and J dropped 2 bases, with 8 bases sitting between them. This CDR3 is 14 amino acids long. Germline-derived CDR1 and CDR2 are MNHNY and SVGAGI (reference sequence).

The CDR3 region has the DNA TGTGCCAGCAGCCAAGATCCGTATGGCTACACCTTC. Protein sequence: CASSQDPYGYTF. This chain uses TRBV14 with TRBJ1-2; D not resolved. The germline V gene has CDR1 SGHDN and CDR2 FVKESK. The CDR3 totals 12 residues. The V end lost 0 bases, the J end lost 5 bases, and 4 bases lay between the germline ends.

The rearrangement uses TRBV27 and TRBJ1-2; 8 positions match TRBD1. The CDR3 length is 14 residues. With V trimmed by 4 bases and J by 4 bases, 5 bases remained unmatched. Looked up from germline, CDR1 is MNHEY and CDR2 is SMNVEV (reference sequence). Here the CDR3 reads CASSSGTGPYGYTF. CDR3 DNA sequence: TGTGCCAGCAGTTCGGGGACAGGACCCTATGGCTACACCTTC.

This chain links TRBV2 with TRBJ2-6, with 7 bases aligning to TRBD1. This CDR3 region has 16 residues. Germline loops: CDR1 SNHLY, CDR2 FYNNEI. Trimming cost V 9 bases and J 1 base; bases outside gene matches: 9. The CDR3 loop is CARREGAPSGANVLTF. Written as DNA, the CDR3 is TGTGCCAGACGAGAGGGGGCACCTTCTGGGGCCAACGTCCTGACTTTC.

V is TRBV7-2 and J is TRBJ2-5; 9 nucleotides match TRBD1. CDR1 SGHTA and CDR2 FQGNSA come from the germline V gene. Trimming cost V 2 bases and J 3 bases; bases outside gene matches: 4. The CDR3 runs to 15 residues. The CDR3 DNA reads TGTGCCAGCAGCTTATGGGGACAGGGAGAAGAGACCCAGTACTTC. Translated, it gives CASSLWGQGEETQYF.

The V and J genes are TRBV10-3 and TRBJ2-1; D might be TRBD1 (6 bases). The CDR3 spans 15 residues. Trimming stripped 0 bases from V and 4 bases from J, with 10 bases between. Germline CDR1 reads ENHRY; CDR2 reads SYGVKD. The CDR3 is CAISESQGTYNEQFF. The CDR3 nucleotides are TGTGCCATCAGTGAGTCACAGGGTACGTACAATGAGCAGTTCTTC.

This clone was observed a single time. CDR3 DNA sequence: TGCAGCGCTCGGACAGGGGATCAGCCCCAGCATTTT. It encodes CSARTGDQPQHF. This chain joins TRBV29-1 and TRBJ1-5, with 9 bases aligning to TRBD1. Unmatched junction bases numbered 3, after V lost 7 bases and J lost 5 bases. In germline, CDR1 is SQVTM, CDR2 ANQGSEA. This CDR3 spans 12 amino acids.